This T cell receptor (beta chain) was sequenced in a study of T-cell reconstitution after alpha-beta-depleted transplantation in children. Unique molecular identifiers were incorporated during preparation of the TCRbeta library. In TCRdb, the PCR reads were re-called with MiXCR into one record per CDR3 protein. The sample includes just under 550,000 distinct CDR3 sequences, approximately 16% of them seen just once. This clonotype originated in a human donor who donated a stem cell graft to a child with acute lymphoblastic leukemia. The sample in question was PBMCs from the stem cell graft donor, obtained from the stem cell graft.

CDR3 protein: CSASPGVAYEQYF. The CDR3 DNA sequence: TGCAGTGCCTCTCCGGGAGTCGCCTACGAGCAGTACTTC. V gene TRBV20-1 combines with J gene TRBJ2-7; the D gene is possibly TRBD2 (6 bases). CDR3 size: 13 residues. Deletions cut 6 bases from V and 2 bases from J, with 14 bases between. From germline, CDR1 is DFQATT and CDR2 SNEGSKA (reference sequence).